The next 30 T cell receptor beta chains were all read from a single sample in a study of T cell responses to AZD1222 COVID-19 vaccine. Data came from immunoSEQ multiplex PCR; TCRdb stores just in-frame clones and leaves some out. Of 140,000 or so clones listed, about nine tenths were seen once; the top ten hold less than 2.5%. Sample: peripheral blood, taken 28 days after the second AZD1222 dose. These receptors were taken from an adult who received the AZD1222 COVID-19 vaccine.

The V and J genes are TRBV29-1 and TRBJ1-2; TRBD1 is a possible D gene (5 bases). CDR1 is SQVTM and CDR2 is ANQGSEA in the germline V gene. The CDR3 runs 12 residues. The V and J ends lost 7 bases and 5 bases respectively, with 14 bases between them. Here the CDR3 DNA reads TGCAGCGGGGCCGGGGCGGGGTATGGCTACACCTTC. As protein: CSGAGAGYGYTF.

V and J are TRBV29-1 and TRBJ2-7; TRBD2 is a possible D gene (5 bases). The germline V and J ends were trimmed by 4 bases and 4 bases, with 17 bases remaining between them. CDR1 and CDR2 from the germline V gene are SQVTM and ANQGSEA. The CDR3 is 14 residues long. The CDR3 bases are TGCAGCGTTGGGTCGCCCGGGGTAGGGTACGAGCAGTACTTC. Encoded protein: CSVGSPGVGYEQYF.

The chain employs TRBV6-5 and TRBJ2-5; TRBD1 matches 11 bases. CDR1 and CDR2 (germline): MNHEY, SVGAGI. The CDR3 length is 14 residues. With V trimmed by 6 bases and J by 5 bases, 5 bases remained unmatched. The chain's CDR3 is CASSRDRGYETQYF. CDR3 nucleotides: TGTGCCAGCAGCCGGGACAGGGGGTATGAGACCCAGTACTTC.

The chain is built from TRBV5-4 and TRBJ2-1, with D perhaps matching TRBD1 or TRBD2 (6 bases each). V was trimmed by 6 bases and J by 0 bases, leaving 16 bases between them. The CDR3 totals 16 residues. Germline CDR1 SGHNT, CDR2 YYREEE (reference sequence). The CDR3 region has the DNA TGTGCCAGCACCGCCATGGAGGGGGGCTCCTACAATGAGCAGTTCTTC. Translation: CASTAMEGGSYNEQFF.

The chain uses TRBV14 and TRBJ2-1; 7 positions match TRBD2. The CDR3 spans 15 residues. The trim removed 2 bases at V and 7 bases at J, leaving 8 bases unmatched. Germline CDR1 reads SGHDN; CDR2 reads FVKESK. The CDR3 DNA sequence: TGTGCCAGCAGCCAACGTGGGAGGGAGACGAATGAGCAGTTCTTC. This sequence encodes CASSQRGRETNEQFF.

This CDR3 reads CASSAVAGVPYEQYF. DNA for the CDR3: TGTGCCAGTAGTGCTGTAGCGGGAGTCCCCTACGAGCAGTACTTC. J is TRBJ2-7 and V is TRBV19; TRBD2 agrees at 9 bases. Losses at the gene ends were 5 bases for V and 2 bases for J; bases not matched to a gene: 7. The CDR3 loop spans 15 amino acids. CDR1 is LNHDA and CDR2 is SQIVND in the germline V gene (reference sequence).

The chain couples TRBV19 to TRBJ1-3; D call uncertain. Germline V gives CDR1 LNHDA, CDR2 SQIVND (reference sequence). The CDR3 runs 15 residues. Trimming took off 5 bases at V and 2 bases at J, with 13 bases between the two ends. In DNA form, the CDR3 reads TGTGCCAGTAGTCCACTGCAGCAGCCTGGAAACACCATATATTTT. Protein product: CASSPLQQPGNTIYF.

The V and J genes are TRBV7-9 and TRBJ2-5; D may be TRBD1 (6 bases). Germline V gene data show CDR1 as SEHNR and CDR2 as FQNEAQ (reference sequence). Between the trimmed V and J ends, which lost 4 bases and 5 bases, there was a span of 11 bases. The CDR3 totals 13 residues. The CDR3 reads CASSSSGAETQYF. The CDR3 DNA sequence: TGTGCCAGCAGCTCCTCAGGGGCGGAGACCCAGTACTTC.

The rearrangement joins TRBV20-1 to TRBJ1-1, with a tentative D call TRBD1 (5 bases). The V gene's germline CDR1 is DFQATT and CDR2 SNEGSKA (reference sequence). The V and J ends lost 3 bases and 1 base respectively, with 15 bases between them. There are 15 residues in the CDR3. In DNA, the CDR3 is TGCAGTGCTAGTCAGGGCAGCGTCGCGAACACTGAAGCTTTCTTT. Translating it yields CSASQGSVANTEAFF.

The chain couples TRBV5-1 to TRBJ2-1; 13 nucleotides match TRBD2. Germline loops: CDR1 SGHRS, CDR2 YFSETQ. This CDR3 comprises 16 residues. V was pared by 1 base and J by 8 bases, with 6 bases of the junction left unmatched. CDR3 nucleotide sequence: TGCGCCAGCAGCTTGTTACTAGCGGGGGGGCCGGATGAGCAGTTCTTC. Translation gives CASSLLLAGGPDEQFF.

For this clone: This same CDR3 is encoded by further DNA sequences in the sample. The chain is built from TRBV21-1 and TRBJ1-2. TRBV21-1 is designated a pseudogene. There are 15 residues in the CDR3. As DNA, the CDR3 is TGTGCCAGCAGCGCCCCGGCGGGGCATCACTATGGCTACACCTTC. Residues: CASSAPAGHHYGYTF.

The count of this clone is one. The chain joins TRBV5-1 to TRBJ2-1; TRBD2 aligns across 11 bases. There are 17 residues in the CDR3. V gave up 3 bases and J gave up 1 base; unmatched junction bases: 6. Germline V gene data show CDR1 as SGHRS and CDR2 as YFSETQ. This CDR3 is CASSSGTSGQSYNEQFF. CDR3 sequence (DNA): TGCGCCAGCAGCTCGGGGACTAGCGGCCAATCCTACAATGAGCAGTTCTTC.

The gene calls are TRBV5-1 and TRBJ2-7; maybe TRBD1 (6 bases). This CDR3 spans 13 amino acids. The germline V gene encodes CDR1 SGHRS and CDR2 YFSETQ. V lost 4 bases and J 3 bases, leaving 11 bases between the germline ends. CDR3 loop: CASSVDSIYEQYF. Here the CDR3 DNA reads TGCGCCAGCAGCGTGGACAGCATCTACGAGCAGTACTTC. Full variable domain (missing parts from reference TRBV5-1 and TRBJ2-7): KAGVTQTPRYLIKTRGQQVTLSCSPISGHRSVSWYQQTPGQGLQFLFEYFSETQRNKGNFPGRFSGRQFSNSRSEMNVSTLELGDSALYLCASSVDSIYEQYFGPGTRLTVT.

The chain employs TRBV10-3 and TRBJ1-1; no definite D call. Germline V gene lookup returns CDR1 ENHRY and CDR2 SYGVKD. The CDR3 totals 11 residues. Trimming removed 3 bases from V and 7 bases from J, with 6 bases in between. The CDR3 here is CAISDGIEAFF. The CDR3 coding sequence is TGTGCCATCAGTGACGGGATTGAAGCTTTCTTT.

The rearrangement links TRBV4-1 to TRBJ2-3; D gene unclear. This CDR3 is built from 13 residues. Trimming cost V 1 base and J 6 bases, with 8 bases left between them. Germline loops: CDR1 MGHRA, CDR2 YSYEKL. CDR3 in amino acids: CASSQGVGDTQYF. Here the CDR3 DNA reads TGCGCCAGCAGCCAAGGAGTCGGGGATACGCAGTATTTT.

The count of this clone is one. V and J are TRBV4-2 and TRBJ2-2; D not resolved. Trimming removed 5 bases at V and 0 bases at J, with 4 bases between. The CDR3 contains 13 residues. Germline loops: CDR1 LGHNA, CDR2 YNFKEQ. CDR3 loop: CASSISNTGELFF. The CDR3 coding sequence is TGTGCCAGCAGCATTTCGAACACCGGGGAGCTGTTTTTT.

CDR3 DNA sequence: TGTGCCAGCAGGGAAGACAGGGGGGGCTACGAGCAGTACTTC. This codes for CASREDRGGYEQYF. The chain combines TRBV25-1 with TRBJ2-7, with TRBD1 matching 9 bases. The CDR3 has 14 residues. V was clipped by 6 bases and J by 3 bases; unmatched bases: 6. Germline V gene data show CDR1 as MGHDK and CDR2 as SYGVNS.

The chain links TRBV27 to TRBJ1-2; D remains ambiguous. The germline V and J ends were trimmed by 8 bases and 3 bases, with 16 bases remaining between them. Germline values: CDR1 MNHEY, CDR2 SMNVEV (reference sequence). The length of the CDR3 is 14 residues. CDR3 nucleotide sequence: TGTGCCAGCTCCCCGGCCCGGCCCCACTATGGCTACACCTTC. It is translated as CASSPARPHYGYTF.

The V call is TRBV12-3 or TRBV12-4, the J call TRBJ1-5, with D unclear. There are 13 residues in the CDR3. The ends were cut back, 7 bases at V and 5 bases at J, with 12 bases in the middle. The CDR3 coding sequence is TGTGCCAGCAAGACGGGGAACGATCAGCCCCAGCATTTT. The encoded protein is CASKTGNDQPQHF.

The CDR3 nucleotides read TGTGCCAGCAGCTCCCTCGGGACGTCCTACGAGCAGTACTTC. It is translated as CASSSLGTSYEQYF. The chain has TRBV7-2 and TRBJ2-7; D may correspond to TRBD1 or TRBD2 (5 bases each). Germline V lookup: CDR1 SGHTA, CDR2 FQGNSA. Trimming took off 4 bases at V and 1 base at J, with 11 bases between the two ends. The CDR3 covers 14 residues.

This clone has more than one count but fewer than ten. This chain uses TRBV24-1 with TRBJ2-3; the match to TRBD2 covers 7 bases. CDR1 is KGHDR and CDR2 is SFDVKD in the germline V gene. Losses at the gene ends were 6 bases for V and 4 bases for J; bases not matched to a gene: 6. There are 14 residues in the CDR3. CDR3 in amino acids: CATSPGRESDTQYF. The CDR3 DNA reads TGTGCCACCAGTCCAGGGAGGGAGTCAGATACGCAGTATTTT.

The chain employs TRBV7-3 and TRBJ2-1; TRBD2 aligns across 13 bases. The trim removed 5 bases at V and 0 bases at J, leaving 10 bases unmatched. The CDR3 extends over 19 amino acids. Germline loops: CDR1 SGHTA, CDR2 FQGTGA. The CDR3 loop reads CASSPKLAGGPSSYNEQFF. CDR3 coding DNA: TGTGCCAGCAGCCCGAAACTAGCGGGAGGGCCTAGCTCCTACAATGAGCAGTTCTTC.

The chain couples TRBV5-1 to TRBJ2-5; TRBD1 matches 8 bases. J lost 5 bases, V lost 6 bases, and 18 bases had no gene match. CDR3 length equals 17 residues. Germline V gene sequence: CDR1 SGHRS, CDR2 YFSETQ. CDR3 DNA: TGCGCCAGCAACGAAACCCAGGACAGGGACTTCTTGGAGACCCAGTACTTC. Encoded protein: CASNETQDRDFLETQYF.

Notes on this clone: At the DNA level, this CDR3 is encoded by other sequences in the same sample as well. This rearrangement joins TRBV12-3 or TRBV12-4 to TRBJ1-1, with D possibly TRBD1 on 6 matching bases. V lost 6 bases to trimming and J lost 1 base, with 9 bases between them. The CDR3 covers 13 residues. As DNA, the CDR3 is TGTGCCAGCAGCTCACAGGGGAACACTGAAGCTTTCTTT. This encodes CASSSQGNTEAFF.

V usage is TRBV5-4 and J usage is TRBJ2-3; 11 positions match TRBD2. V lost 4 bases to trimming and J lost 3 bases; unmatched junction nucleotides: 10. CDR3 length: 17 amino acids. CDR1 is SGHNT, CDR2 YYREEE, per germline (reference sequence). The CDR3 reads CASSLSIAGGPTDTQYF. The CDR3 region has the DNA TGTGCCAGCAGCCTCAGCATAGCGGGGGGGCCGACAGATACGCAGTATTTT.

The chain employs TRBV25-1 and TRBJ2-1, with D possibly matching TRBD1 (7 bases). There are 17 residues in the CDR3. Germline V lookup: CDR1 MGHDK, CDR2 SYGVNS. Trimming took off 3 bases at V and 5 bases at J, with 20 bases between the two ends. CDR3 sequence: CASSDPSGGLDNNEQFF. The DNA for the CDR3 is TGTGCCAGCAGTGATCCCTCAGGGGGACTCGACAACAATGAGCAGTTCTTC.

The CDR3 coding sequence is TGTGCTAGTGGTTTGGTGGCCGCAACTAATGAAAAACTGTTTTTT. It is translated as CASGLVAATNEKLFF. The chain uses TRBV12-5 and TRBJ1-4; the D is unclear. V was clipped by 0 bases and J by 0 bases, with 5 bases between them. This CDR3 has 15 residues. Germline V gives CDR1 LGHNT, CDR2 FRNRAP. Supplemented by reference TRBV12-5 and TRBJ1-4, the full variable domain reads DARVTQTPRHKVTEMGQEVTMRCQPILGHNTVFWYRQTMMQGLELLAYFRNRAPLDDSGMPKDRFSAEMPDATLATLKIQPSEPRDSAVYFCASGLVAATNEKLFFGSGTQLSVL.

The chain carries TRBV4-1 and TRBJ1-1; no clear D. Trimming took off 6 bases at V and 5 bases at J, with 16 bases between the two ends. Germline loops: CDR1 MGHRA, CDR2 YSYEKL. This CDR3 has 14 amino acids. The CDR3 is CASSSNGPRTEAFF. CDR3 nucleotides: TGCGCCAGCAGTAGCAATGGGCCGAGGACTGAAGCTTTCTTT.

This clone has only one observation. The CDR3 sequence: CASSLMGGSNQPQHF. The DNA of the CDR3 is TGCGCCAGCAGCTTGATGGGTGGGAGCAATCAGCCCCAGCATTTT. This rearrangement joins TRBV5-1 to TRBJ1-5; D is ambiguous. CDR3 length: 15 residues. The ends were cut back, 1 base at V and 1 base at J, with 9 bases in the middle. CDR1 is SGHRS and CDR2 is YFSETQ in the germline V gene.

CDR3 bases: TGTGCCAGCAGCCAAGATCTCGACCGAACCAATCAGCCCCAGCATTTT. As protein: CASSQDLDRTNQPQHF. This chain connects TRBV4-2 to TRBJ1-5, with D unresolved. The CDR3 has 16 amino acids. The V gene lost 0 bases and the J gene lost 3 bases, with 12 bases spanning the gap. Per the germline V gene, CDR1 is LGHNA and CDR2 is YNFKEQ.